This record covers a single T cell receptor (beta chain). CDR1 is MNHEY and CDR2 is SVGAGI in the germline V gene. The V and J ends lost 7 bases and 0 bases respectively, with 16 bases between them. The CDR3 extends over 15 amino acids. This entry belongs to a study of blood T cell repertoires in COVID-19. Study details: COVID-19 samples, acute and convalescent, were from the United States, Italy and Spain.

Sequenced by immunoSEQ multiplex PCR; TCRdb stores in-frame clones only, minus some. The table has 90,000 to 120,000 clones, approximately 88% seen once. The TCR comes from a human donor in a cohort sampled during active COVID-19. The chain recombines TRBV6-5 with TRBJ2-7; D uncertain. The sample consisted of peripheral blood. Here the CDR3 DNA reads TGTGCCAGCATCCTTCGACGTGGGCACTCCTACGAGCAGTACTTC. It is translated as CASILRRGHSYEQYF.